This T cell receptor (beta chain) was found in a study of immune characterization of retroperitoneal liposarcoma. CDR1 and CDR2 from the germline V gene are SGHTA and FQGNSA. With 3 bases removed from V and 6 bases from J, the gap between germline ends came to 19 bases. The CDR3 length is 16 residues. TCRdb reprocessed the PCR reads via MiXCR and lists one record per CDR3 protein. This sample has fewer than 14,000 distinct CDR3 sequences, with around a quarter found just once. This clonotype was detected only a few times. The rearrangement links TRBV7-2 to TRBJ2-3; D possibly corresponds to TRBD1 (6 bases). Specimen: tumor tissue. This clonotype originated in a male donor with retroperitoneal liposarcoma. CDR3 in DNA: TGTGCCAGCAGCTTTGTAGGCAGGGGTACTTCCGATACGCAGTATTTT. This codes for CASSFVGRGTSDTQYF.